This entry describes one T cell receptor (beta chain). Those enrolled in Seattle joined during active infection and were followed longitudinally afterward. The record originates from a study of blood T cell repertoires in COVID-19. For the study at large: Sources were T cells, B-cell-depleted T cells, or PBMCs; the material itself was cDNA or gDNA.

J lost 2 bases, V lost 2 bases, and 2 bases had no gene match. This CDR3 contains 15 residues. In germline, CDR1 is MNHEY, CDR2 SVGEGT. Original methodology: Estimation of nucleated cell counts relied on the amplification of reference gene primers. Clones were read by immunoSEQ multiplex PCR, and TCRdb kept only the in-frame ones, dropping some. V and J calls and clone size are copied from that table; D and trimming were computed from the DNA. The sample holds hundreds of thousands of clones, 86% seen once. Sequenced material: peripheral blood. The rearrangement uses TRBV6-2 or TRBV6-3 and TRBJ1-2; the match to TRBD1 covers 10 bases. The receptor comes from a woman in her 70s with COVID-19, enrolled during active disease. CDR3 DNA sequence: TGTGCCAGCAGTTACGGGGGACAGGGGAACTATGGCTACACCTTC. Protein: CASSYGGQGNYGYTF.